The entry that follows covers one T cell receptor beta chain sequence. Its matching antigen is unknown. This entry is derived from a study of T cell responses to AZD1222 COVID-19 vaccine. This table comes from immunoSEQ multiplex PCR, and its TCRdb copy is limited to in-frame clones, with some not included. The sample has some 72,000 clones; about 90% are singletons. Notes on the study in general: Samples come after the peak T cell response, not at day 14. Mapped onto spike, vaccine-associated CD4 TCRs spanned it and were dominant at 160-218 and 743-854.

This receptor was obtained from an adult in good health. The input for sequencing was peripheral blood, taken on day 0 of MenACWY control vaccination.

CDR3 nucleotide sequence: TGTGCCAGCAGCTCCCCCAAGGGGGGCGGGTACCAAGAGACCCAGTACTTC. Its translation is CASSSPKGGGYQETQYF. The chain combines TRBV5-6 with TRBJ2-5; tentatively, D is TRBD1 or TRBD2 (6 bases each). The CDR3 is 17 amino acids. V was pared by 3 bases and J by 0 bases, with 18 bases between. Germline CDR1 is SGHDT and CDR2 is YYEEEE.